This is a list of T cell receptor beta chains from one sample in a study of cytomegalovirus exposure and HLA in healthy donors. Generated by immunoSEQ multiplex PCR, the TCRdb table keeps only in-frame clones and is missing some. The sample consists of some 130,000 clones, approximately 82% of them appearing once. The sequenced sample was PBMCs. These receptors all stem from a young man in good health and CMV-seropositive. Each CDR3 is given with its conserved first and last residue. A D gene is named only where the DNA matches it firmly. The size entry is marked missing in some rows and otherwise reads once, few, many or a size class.

len	abundance	d_gene	j_gene	v_gene	CDR3nt	CDR3aa
15	-	-	TRBJ2-5	TRBV19	TGTGCCAGTAGTACCCGGGACTCCCTGAGGGAGACCCAGTACTTC	CASSTRDSLRETQYF
14	-	-	TRBJ2-5	TRBV5-1	TGCGCCAGCAGCCCGACTAGAGGGATAGAGACCCAGTACTTC	CASSPTRGIETQYF
15	-	-	TRBJ2-5	TRBV7-2	TGTGCCAGCAGCGGGGGTGGGGGGGCTGGAGAGACCCAGTACTTC	CASSGGGGAGETQYF
14	few	TRBD1	TRBJ1-2	TRBV28	TGTGCCAGCAGTAAAGGCGGGACAGGGTATGGCTACACCTTC	CASSKGGTGYGYTF
16	few	TRBD1	TRBJ1-2	TRBV4-1	TGCGCCAGCAGCCACACCGGACAGGGGGCGACCCATGGCTACACCTTC	CASSHTGQGATHGYTF
13	-	-	TRBJ2-7	TRBV7-8	TGTGCCAGCAGCCTCTCGGGTCCCTACGAGCAGTACTTC	CASSLSGPYEQYF
15	-	TRBD1	TRBJ2-2	TRBV10-3	TGTGCCATCAGCGAGACAGGGGGCCGTACCGGGGAGCTGTTTTTT	CAISETGGRTGELFF
13	-	-	TRBJ1-2	TRBV19	TGTGCCACCACTTTATGGGGCCGGGATGGCTACACCTTC	CATTLWGRDGYTF
12	-	TRBD1	TRBJ1-2	TRBV7-9	TGTGCCAGCAGCCGTGACAGGGGTGGCTACACCTTC	CASSRDRGGYTF
18	-	TRBD2	TRBJ2-1	TRBV5-1	TGCGCCAGCAGCTTCCGGCTAGCGGGAGGGCCTGGTCACAATGAGCAGTTCTTC	CASSFRLAGGPGHNEQFF
17	-	TRBD1	TRBJ1-4	TRBV5-1	TGCGCCAGCAGCCCCGGGACAGGGGATATAGCTAATGAAAAACTGTTTTTT	CASSPGTGDIANEKLFF
14	once	-	TRBJ2-5	TRBV5-4	TGTGCCAGCAGTTCAGGACAGCTTCAAGAGACCCAGTACTTC	CASSSGQLQETQYF
15	-	TRBD1	TRBJ1-3	TRBV30	TGTGCCTGGACCAAGGACAGGGGTTTTGGAAACACCATATATTTT	CAWTKDRGFGNTIYF
12	-	-	TRBJ2-3	TRBV7-9	TGTGCCAGCAGGCCACAGTCAGATACGCAGTATTTT	CASRPQSDTQYF
17	once	TRBD2	TRBJ2-5	TRBV5-4	TGTGCCAGCAGCTTGCTGGTGCGTGGCGGGGGGCAAGAGACCCAGTACTTC	CASSLLVRGGGQETQYF
15	-	TRBD1	TRBJ1-2	TRBV2	TGTGCCAGCAGCCTACGACAGGGGGCGAAGAATGGCTACACCTTC	CASSLRQGAKNGYTF
15	-	-	TRBJ2-7	TRBV5-1	TGCGCCAGCAGCTTGGGTGTGCAGGCGAGATACGAGCAGTACTTC	CASSLGVQARYEQYF
13	-	TRBD1	TRBJ2-5	TRBV2	TGTGCCAGCATCGGACAGGGCAGCGAGACCCAGTACTTC	CASIGQGSETQYF
15	-	TRBD1	TRBJ1-2	TRBV27	TGTGCCAGCAGTCCTAGACAGGGAGGTAACTATGGCTACACCTTC	CASSPRQGGNYGYTF